These 32 T cell receptor beta chains came from one sample sequenced in a study of cytomegalovirus exposure and HLA in healthy donors. Primers for the PCR totalled 60 Vbeta and 13 Jbeta. Assay: immunoSEQ multiplex PCR; the TCRdb copy retains only in-frame clones and omits some. Among under 200,000 clones listed, 65% to 70% were seen once. Specimen: PBMCs. Receptor source: a woman aged 18-30 years in good health and CMV-seropositive.

This rearrangement joins TRBV19 to TRBJ1-5; the D gene is possibly TRBD1 (6 bases). The CDR3 contains 13 residues. Germline CDR1 is LNHDA and CDR2 is SQIVND (reference sequence). Trimming cost V 5 bases and J 5 bases, with 10 bases left between them. CDR3 sequence: CASSLHRDQPQHF. CDR3 DNA sequence: TGTGCCAGTAGTCTTCACAGGGATCAGCCCCAGCATTTT.

The rearrangement uses TRBV4-1 and TRBJ1-2; possibly TRBD1 for D (6 bases). The CDR3 consists of 18 residues. Germline V lookup: CDR1 MGHRA, CDR2 YSYEKL. With 5 bases removed from V and 5 bases from J, the gap between germline ends came to 27 bases. For the CDR3, the DNA is TGCGCCAGCAGCGTCAACATTTTGAGATACAAAGGGGGATATGGCTACACCTTC. This sequence encodes CASSVNILRYKGGYGYTF.

V gene TRBV19 combines with J gene TRBJ2-7; TRBD2 agrees at 12 bases. The J segment lost 2 bases and the V segment lost 5 bases, leaving 7 bases of the junction unmatched. This CDR3 spans 16 amino acids. Germline-derived CDR1 and CDR2 are LNHDA and SQIVND (reference sequence). CDR3 loop: CASSFGTSGSAYEQYF. CDR3 nucleotides: TGTGCCAGTAGTTTTGGGACTAGCGGGTCAGCCTACGAGCAGTACTTC. The whole variable domain, remainder taken from reference TRBV19 and TRBJ2-7, is DGGITQSPKYLFRKEGQNVTLSCEQNLNHDAMYWYRQDPGQGLRLIYYSQIVNDFQKGDIAEGYSVSREKKESFPLTVTSAQKNPTAFYLCASSFGTSGSAYEQYFGPGTRLTVT.

This clone was seen only once. This chain joins TRBV2 and TRBJ1-1, with TRBD1 as a possible D gene (5 bases). The ends were cut back, 5 bases at V and 5 bases at J, with 9 bases in the middle. The CDR3 covers 12 residues. Looked up from germline, CDR1 is SNHLY and CDR2 is FYNNEI. The CDR3 reads CASSPRGTEAFF. The CDR3 DNA reads TGTGCCAGCAGTCCCCGGGGGACTGAAGCTTTCTTT.

This clone was observed once. V and J are TRBV15 and TRBJ2-1; D unclear. CDR1 LNHNV and CDR2 YYDKDF come from the germline V gene (reference sequence). This CDR3 has 14 residues. Trimming removed 1 base at V and 6 bases at J, with 10 bases between. CDR3 nucleotide sequence: TGTGCCACCAGCAGAGGGCCCGACTCCAATGAGCAGTTCTTC. This sequence encodes CATSRGPDSNEQFF.

The gene calls are TRBV27 and TRBJ1-1; the match to TRBD1 covers 8 bases. Trimming cost V 3 bases and J 1 base; bases outside gene matches: 4. The length of the CDR3 is 15 residues. The germline CDR1 and CDR2 sequences are MNHEY and SMNVEV (reference sequence). This chain's CDR3 is CASSFGGTGNTEAFF. Written as DNA, the CDR3 is TGTGCCAGCAGTTTTGGCGGGACAGGGAACACTGAAGCTTTCTTT.

CDR3 protein: CSVGFRTGRYNEQFF. For the CDR3, the DNA is TGCAGCGTTGGTTTCCGAACAGGCCGGTACAATGAGCAGTTCTTC. The rearrangement joins TRBV29-1 to TRBJ2-1, with D possibly TRBD1 on 5 matching bases. The CDR3 runs to 15 residues. CDR1 is SQVTM and CDR2 is ANQGSEA in the germline V gene. Between the trimmed V and J ends, which lost 4 bases and 4 bases, there was a span of 17 bases.

The V and J genes are TRBV29-1 and TRBJ1-1; 7 nucleotides agree with TRBD1. Trimming removed 6 bases from V and 0 bases from J; junction bases left unmatched: 4. Germline V lookup: CDR1 SQVTM, CDR2 ANQGSEA. This CDR3 has 13 residues. This chain's CDR3 is CSVDGTVNTEAFF. The CDR3 DNA sequence: TGCAGCGTCGATGGGACAGTGAACACTGAAGCTTTCTTT.

This chain joins TRBV6-1 and TRBJ1-1; a weak D match, TRBD1 (5 bases). With 8 bases removed from V and 4 bases from J, the gap between germline ends came to 8 bases. There are 11 residues in the CDR3. Germline CDR1 is MNHNS and CDR2 is SASEGT. The CDR3 DNA sequence: TGTGCCAGCGGGGGGGGCACTGAAGCTTTCTTT. This codes for CASGGGTEAFF.

This clone has more than one count but fewer than ten. The CDR3 DNA sequence: TGTGCCATCAGAAGCGGACTAGTTGAGGGTACGGCAGATACGCAGTATTTT. It encodes CAIRSGLVEGTADTQYF. The V gene is TRBV10-3, the J gene TRBJ2-3; 7 positions match TRBD2. The CDR3 is made up of 17 amino acids. Unmatched junction bases numbered 16, after V lost 6 bases and J lost 4 bases. From germline, CDR1 is ENHRY and CDR2 SYGVKD.

The J gene is TRBJ1-5, the V gene TRBV28; tentatively, D is TRBD1 (6 bases). Germline CDR1 MDHEN, CDR2 SYDVKM. The CDR3 has 15 amino acids. V dropped 5 bases and J dropped 5 bases, with 16 bases sitting between them. Written as DNA, the CDR3 is TGTGCCAGCAGTGTATCCGGGGGGCTCGATCAGCCCCAGCATTTT. Amino acids: CASSVSGGLDQPQHF.

The V call is TRBV4-2, the J call TRBJ2-1; TRBD1 is a possible D gene (5 bases). The CDR3 spans 15 residues. Trimming shortened V by 5 bases and J by 9 bases, and 20 bases separated the two germline ends. Germline-derived CDR1 and CDR2 are LGHNA and YNFKEQ. The CDR3 loop reads CASSGTVGALGEQFF. The CDR3 coding sequence is TGTGCCAGCAGCGGAACCGTTGGGGCCCTTGGTGAGCAGTTCTTC.

For the CDR3, the DNA is TGTGCCAGCAGTGGACAGGCAGGCGGGAACACTGAAGCTTTCTTT. Translation gives CASSGQAGGNTEAFF. The chain joins TRBV6-1 to TRBJ1-1; D is possibly TRBD1 (6 bases). V shed 4 bases and J shed 1 base, with 13 bases lying between them. Germline V gives CDR1 MNHNS, CDR2 SASEGT. The CDR3 is 15 amino acids.

J is TRBJ2-3 and V is TRBV9; weak D call: TRBD2 (6 bases). The CDR3 is 15 amino acids. With 0 bases removed from V and 7 bases from J, the gap between germline ends came to 15 bases. From germline, CDR1 is SGDLS and CDR2 YYNGEE. CDR3 amino acids: CASSVGREVVHTQYF. The CDR3 nucleotides are TGTGCCAGCAGCGTAGGGAGGGAGGTCGTACATACGCAGTATTTT.

In its sample, this clone was seen a few times. V gene TRBV4-2 combines with J gene TRBJ1-1, with 9 bases fitting TRBD1. J lost 4 bases, V lost 5 bases, and 8 bases had no gene match. The CDR3 extends over 15 amino acids. Germline V gives CDR1 LGHNA, CDR2 YNFKEQ. The CDR3 region has the DNA TGTGCCAGCAGCGGGGGACAGGGATTAGGCACTGAAGCTTTCTTT. It specifies CASSGGQGLGTEAFF.

The CDR3 sequence is CASSFVAEDEQYF. For the CDR3, the DNA is TGTGCCAGCAGTTTCGTAGCGGAAGACGAGCAGTACTTC. This chain joins TRBV27 and TRBJ2-7; TRBD2 is a possible D gene (6 bases). The CDR3 is 13 residues long. Germline CDR1 MNHEY, CDR2 SMNVEV (reference sequence). The V gene lost 3 bases and the J gene lost 5 bases, with 11 bases spanning the gap.

This clone was found a few times. The genes are TRBV27 and TRBJ2-6, with D uncertain. CDR3 size: 15 residues. Germline CDR1 reads MNHEY; CDR2 reads SMNVEV (reference sequence). V lost 4 bases and J 2 bases, leaving 9 bases between the germline ends. The CDR3 protein is CASSYQLPGANVLTF. Written as DNA, the CDR3 is TGTGCCAGCAGTTACCAACTCCCTGGGGCCAACGTCCTGACTTTC.

This clone has only a few counts. The gene calls are TRBV7-3 and TRBJ1-2; TRBD1 agrees at 8 bases. The V segment lost 2 bases and the J segment 4 bases; nucleotides outside the gene matches: 3. This CDR3 comprises 14 residues. Germline V lookup: CDR1 SGHTA, CDR2 FQGTGA. This chain's CDR3 is CASSLSGTGYGYTF. CDR3 in DNA: TGTGCCAGCAGCTTATCTGGGACAGGCTATGGCTACACCTTC. The full variable domain, rest sourced from reference TRBV7-3 and TRBJ1-2, is GAGVSQTPSNKVTEKGKYVELRCDPISGHTALYWYRQSLGQGPEFLIYFQGTGAADDSGLPNDRFFAVRPEGSVSTLKIQRTERGDSAVYLCASSLSGTGYGYTFGSGTRLTVV.

The rearrangement joins TRBV2 to TRBJ2-4, with 7 bases aligning to TRBD1. The J segment lost 1 base and the V segment lost 6 bases, leaving 3 bases of the junction unmatched. The CDR3 covers 14 residues. Looked up from germline, CDR1 is SNHLY and CDR2 is FYNNEI. The CDR3 reads CASRTGLAKNIQYF. CDR3 in DNA: TGTGCCAGCAGGACAGGGCTTGCCAAAAACATTCAGTACTTC.

The chain joins TRBV7-8 to TRBJ2-2, with TRBD1 matching over 10 bases. This CDR3 contains 17 residues. Germline V gives CDR1 SGHVS, CDR2 FQNEAQ. V gave up 4 bases and J gave up 1 base; unmatched junction bases: 6. The CDR3 spells CASSYYRDRGNTGELFF. CDR3 DNA: TGTGCCAGCAGCTACTACCGGGACAGGGGGAACACCGGGGAGCTGTTTTTT.

This clone was counted a single time. This same CDR3 is encoded by further DNA sequences in the sample. The chain links TRBV10-2 to TRBJ1-1; D is ambiguous. This CDR3 comprises 13 residues. Trimming left V 6 bases short and J 1 base short, with 9 bases between. The germline gives CDR1 WSHSY, CDR2 SAAADI. CDR3 amino acids: CASRLARNTEAFF. Here the CDR3 DNA reads TGCGCCAGCAGGCTAGCACGGAACACTGAAGCTTTCTTT.

This clone was seen a single time. The chain recombines TRBV30 with TRBJ2-7; 10 positions match TRBD1. The CDR3 has 14 amino acids. CDR1 is GTSNPN and CDR2 is SVGIG in the germline V gene (reference sequence). J gave up 7 bases and V 2 bases, and 8 bases lay outside the gene matches. CDR3 nucleotide sequence: TGTGCCTGGAGTCTGGGACAGGGGACTCAAGAGCAGTACTTC. Its protein product is CAWSLGQGTQEQYF. Variable domain in full (rest from reference TRBV30 and TRBJ2-7): SQTIHQWPATLVQPVGSPLSLECTVEGTSNPNLYWYRQAAGRGLQLLFYSVGIGQISSEVPQNLSASRPQDRQFILSSKKLLLSDSGFYLCAWSLGQGTQEQYFGPGTRLTVT.

CDR3 amino acids: CAISESLRGDTEAFF. The CDR3 DNA sequence: TGTGCCATCAGTGAGTCCCTGCGGGGTGACACTGAAGCTTTCTTT. The V call is TRBV10-3, the J call TRBJ1-1; D call uncertain. The V and J ends lost 0 bases and 3 bases respectively, with 11 bases between them. The CDR3 contains 15 residues. The germline gives CDR1 ENHRY, CDR2 SYGVKD.

The chain uses TRBV7-3 and TRBJ2-5; 11 positions match TRBD1. Germline V CDR1 and CDR2: SGHTA, FQGTGA. This CDR3 comprises 14 residues. V shed 5 bases and J 7 bases; nucleotides not matched to a gene: 6. This chain's CDR3 is CASSPRDRGGTQYF. The CDR3 coding sequence is TGTGCCAGCAGCCCCCGGGACAGGGGGGGGACCCAGTACTTC.

V and J are TRBV4-1 and TRBJ2-3; D perhaps matches TRBD2 (6 bases). The CDR3 is 16 amino acids. Deletions cut 1 base from V and 5 bases from J, with 16 bases between. The germline gives CDR1 MGHRA, CDR2 YSYEKL. The CDR3 sequence: CASSQGILALLDTQYF. CDR3 nucleotides: TGCGCCAGCAGCCAAGGAATCCTAGCGTTATTAGATACGCAGTATTTT.

The chain carries TRBV10-3 and TRBJ1-4, with D uncertain. This CDR3 comprises 13 residues. Germline V gene sequence: CDR1 ENHRY, CDR2 SYGVKD. V lost 8 bases and J 0 bases, leaving 7 bases between the germline ends. CDR3 sequence reads: CAIHAATNEKLFF. The CDR3 DNA reads TGTGCCATCCACGCAGCAACTAATGAAAAACTGTTTTTT.

The chain has TRBV18 and TRBJ1-2; 8 bases match TRBD1. This CDR3 spans 14 amino acids. Germline lookup yields CDR1 KGHSH and CDR2 LQKENI. The V and J ends lost 3 bases and 8 bases, in that order; junction bases with no gene match: 8. CDR3 sequence (DNA): TGTGCCAGCTCACCGATGGACAGGGCTGGAGGCTACACCTTC. Residues: CASSPMDRAGGYTF.

In this sample, this clone turned up a few times. Other DNA variants within this sample encode the same CDR3. The V gene is TRBV5-1, the J gene TRBJ1-1, with D possibly TRBD1 on 5 matching bases. This CDR3 comprises 13 residues. Trimming pared 3 bases from V and 5 bases from J, leaving 11 bases between. Germline assignment: CDR1 SGHRS and CDR2 YFSETQ. CDR3 DNA: TGCGCCAGCAGCTGGGGCGCGGGGACTGAAGCTTTCTTT. This gives the protein CASSWGAGTEAFF.

The chain links TRBV27 to TRBJ1-2, with 9 bases that match TRBD1. This CDR3 comprises 17 residues. Germline V gives CDR1 MNHEY, CDR2 SMNVEV (reference sequence). The trim removed 4 bases at V and 2 bases at J, leaving 11 bases unmatched. CDR3 in DNA: TGTGCCAGCAGTTCCACCCTCCTAGGACAGGGGAACTATGGCTACACCTTC. Protein: CASSSTLLGQGNYGYTF.

The chain joins TRBV4-2 to TRBJ2-7; 7 bases fit TRBD2. The CDR3 runs to 16 residues. Germline CDR1 reads LGHNA; CDR2 reads YNFKEQ. J was trimmed by 2 bases and V by 0 bases; bases with no gene match: 7. CDR3 residues: CASSQEVGGTTYEQYF. CDR3 DNA: TGTGCCAGCAGCCAAGAGGTCGGGGGGACGACCTACGAGCAGTACTTC.

A few counts support this clone. This chain links TRBV27 with TRBJ2-1; TRBD2 agrees at 8 bases. CDR1 is MNHEY, CDR2 SMNVEV, per germline (reference sequence). V lost 7 bases and J lost 0; bases outside the gene matches: 8. The CDR3 runs to 16 residues. For the CDR3, the DNA is TGTGCCAGCACCTCTGGACTAGCTGGCTCCTACAATGAGCAGTTCTTC. Protein product: CASTSGLAGSYNEQFF.

V is TRBV19 and J is TRBJ2-7; TRBD2 aligns across 7 bases. V dropped 3 bases and J dropped 9; count of bases not matched to a gene: 14. The CDR3 is 15 residues long. Germline loops: CDR1 LNHDA, CDR2 SQIVND (reference sequence). CDR3 in DNA: TGTGCCAGTAGTATTCGCGGGAAAACGGGAGGTGGGCAGTACTTC. Protein sequence: CASSIRGKTGGGQYF.